This T cell receptor (beta chain) was recovered during a study of T-cell reconstitution after alpha-beta-depleted transplantation in children. This clonotype turned up a few times. At one boundary the junction diverges from the germline segment, which might be a read error. A TCRbeta library incorporating unique molecular identifiers was prepared. TCRdb ran MiXCR on the PCR reads and lists one entry per CDR3 protein. Here the sample spans some 250,000 distinct CDR3 sequences, around 12% being singletons. This CDR3 has 15 residues. Germline assignment: CDR1 SQVTM and CDR2 ANQGSEA. The chain uses TRBV29-1 and TRBJ2-6; D perhaps matches TRBD2 (5 bases). The source of this sequence is a human donor who donated a stem cell graft to a child with acute lymphoblastic leukemia. The source was PBMCs from the stem cell graft donor, collected from the stem cell graft. The CDR3 sequence is CSVEERDSGANVLTF. The CDR3 bases are TGCAGCGTCGAAGAACGGGACTCTGGGGCCAACGTCCTGACTTTC.